The sequence of this T cell receptor beta chain was determined in a study of cytomegalovirus exposure and HLA in healthy donors. Points from the study as a whole: A later analysis associated 15,000 or so TCR beta sequences with HLA alleles at a 0.05 false discovery rate. A list of about 180 TCR beta chains associated with cytomegalovirus was given.

As for this clone: Antigen unknown. At one boundary the junction diverges from the germline segment, which might be a read error.

The PCR contained 60 Vbeta and 13 Jbeta primers. Repertoires were generated with immunoSEQ multiplex PCR, while TCRdb's copy carries only in-frame clones and drops some. The sample lists about 160,000 clones, approximately 80% occurring once. Per the germline V gene, CDR1 is MNHNY and CDR2 is SVGAGI (reference sequence). The CDR3 has 14 amino acids. Sequencing input: PBMCs. The receptor was derived from a man aged 50 to 60 in good health and CMV-seropositive. The rearrangement uses TRBV6-6 and TRBJ2-5; TRBD1 agrees at 8 bases. The CDR3 is CASSPQGGRESQYF. The CDR3 nucleotides are TGTGCCAGCAGCCCACAGGGGGGCAGGGAGAGCCAGTACTTC.